This T cell receptor (beta chain) was profiled in a study of blood T cell repertoires in COVID-19. Study information: Donors in the United States, Italy and Spain gave samples during acute or convalescent COVID-19. Sources were T cells, B-cell-depleted T cells, or PBMCs; the material itself was cDNA or gDNA.

V gave up 4 bases and J gave up 10 bases, with 4 bases separating them. The CDR3 is 9 amino acids. The germline CDR1 and CDR2 sequences are MDHEN and SYDVKM. TCRdb's copy holds only in-frame clones and misses some; the assay was immunoSEQ multiplex PCR. Of over 120,000 clones in the sample, roughly 84% are singletons; the top ten hold 3% to 4.5%. This clone was observed a few times. The chain employs TRBV28 and TRBJ1-1, with D hard to call. The receptor was derived from a woman aged 60-75 years with acute or convalescent COVID-19. The sequenced sample consisted of peripheral blood. CDR3 coding DNA: TGTGCCAGCAGTTCGAGAGCTTTCTTT. Residues: CASSSRAFF. Combining the CDR3 with reference TRBV28 and TRBJ1-1 gives the whole variable domain DVKVTQSSRYLVKRTGEKVFLECVQDMDHENMFWYRQDPGLGLRLIYFSYDVKMKEKGDIPEGYSVSREKKERFSLILESASTNQTSMYLCASSSRAFFGQGTRLTVV.